The clone carrying this TCR beta chain was counted a few times. Its antigen is undetermined. In germline, CDR1 is SGHDT, CDR2 YYEEEE. V was clipped by 0 bases and J by 6 bases; unmatched bases: 12. The CDR3 length is 17 residues. Among the donors, all were healthy bone marrow donors. This sample stems from a study of cytomegalovirus exposure and HLA in healthy donors. Study background: Most donors, more than 80% of around 400 genotyped, fell in the Caucasian-associated ancestry cluster.

Study-level results: A later analysis reported that several of the most significant clusters appeared to be linked to common viral pathogens, among them Epstein-Barr virus.

The PCR employed 60 Vbeta primers together with 13 Jbeta primers. Method: immunoSEQ multiplex PCR; TCRdb's copy keeps in-frame clones and lacks some. The sample yields roughly 55,000 clones, 81% seen once. Sample: PBMCs. The chain couples TRBV5-6 to TRBJ2-3; TRBD2 matches 8 bases. This clonotype was obtained from a boy aged 5 to 17 in good health and CMV-seropositive. The CDR3 reads CASSLGSRGAVSDTQYF. CDR3 DNA: TGTGCCAGCAGCTTGGGTTCGCGGGGGGCCGTTTCCGATACGCAGTATTTT.